This section outlines one T cell receptor beta chain sequence together with its context. Its cognate antigen is unknown. This record belongs to a study of shared clonotypes between healthy human individuals. Whole-study results and caveats: Between several donors, naive CD4 clonotypes were shared at a level of about 5%.

The data were produced by immunoSEQ multiplex PCR, yet TCRdb's version contains in-frame clones alone and is incomplete. The data hold millions of clones, with roughly 92% observed a single time. Germline values: CDR1 SGDLS, CDR2 YYNGEE. This CDR3 region has 14 residues. Trimming cost V 2 bases and J 4 bases, with 13 bases left between them. The clonotype was recovered from a man aged 18 to 29 in good health. The J gene is TRBJ2-7, the V gene TRBV9; tentatively, D is TRBD1 (6 bases). Sequenced material: naive CD4+ T cells sorted from blood. Subset in this sample: CD45RA+ positively selected. The CDR3: CASSVTGTNYEQYF. The CDR3 DNA follows: TGTGCCAGCAGCGTCACCGGGACAAATTACGAGCAGTACTTC.